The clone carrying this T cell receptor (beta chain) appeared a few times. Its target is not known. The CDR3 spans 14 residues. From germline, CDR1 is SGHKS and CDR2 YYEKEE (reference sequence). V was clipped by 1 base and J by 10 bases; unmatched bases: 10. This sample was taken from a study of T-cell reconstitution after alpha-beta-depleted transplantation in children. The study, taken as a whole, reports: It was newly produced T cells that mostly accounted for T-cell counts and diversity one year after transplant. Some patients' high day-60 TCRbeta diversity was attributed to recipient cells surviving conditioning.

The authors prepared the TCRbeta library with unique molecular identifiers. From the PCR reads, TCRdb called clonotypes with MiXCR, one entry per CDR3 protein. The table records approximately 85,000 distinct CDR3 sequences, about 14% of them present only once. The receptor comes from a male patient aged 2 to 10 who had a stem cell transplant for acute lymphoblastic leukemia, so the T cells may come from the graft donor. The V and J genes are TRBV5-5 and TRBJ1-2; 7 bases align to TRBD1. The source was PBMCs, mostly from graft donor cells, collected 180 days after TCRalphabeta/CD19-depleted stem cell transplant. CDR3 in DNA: TGTGCCAGCAGCTTGAACAGGGGAGTTGATCTCTACACCTTC. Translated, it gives CASSLNRGVDLYTF.